The 3 T cell receptor beta chains presented below share a single source sample, sequenced in a study of shared clonotypes between healthy human individuals. TCRdb keeps only in-frame clones here, not all; method: immunoSEQ multiplex PCR. The table shows 500,000 to 650,000 clones, with around 78% occurring only once. The sequencing sample was made of PBMCs. The source of these receptors is a woman in her thirties or forties in good health. Some clones in this sample may be carry-over from other donors' samples.

The J gene is TRBJ2-7, the V gene TRBV7-2, with 9 positions matching TRBD2. The CDR3 contains 15 residues. Per germline, CDR1 SGHTA and CDR2 FQGNSA. The trim removed 5 bases at V and 2 bases at J, leaving 7 bases unmatched. CDR3 nucleotide sequence: TGTGCCAGCAGCCCTGGGACTAGCTCCCCCTACGAGCAGTACTTC. Its translation: CASSPGTSSPYEQYF.

This sequence joins TRBV19 and TRBJ2-7, with 11 bases identical to TRBD1. This CDR3 region has 16 residues. From germline, CDR1 is LNHDA and CDR2 SQIVND (reference sequence). V was pared by 6 bases and J by 0 bases, with 7 bases of the junction left unmatched. CDR3 bases: TGTGCCAGTAGCCCTCGGACAGGGGGCCACTCCTACGAGCAGTACTTC. Translation: CASSPRTGGHSYEQYF.

This clone was seen a single time. The gene calls are TRBV7-6 and TRBJ2-3, with TRBD1 matching over 7 bases. V shed 2 bases, J shed 1 base, and the junction held 0 bases outside the gene matches. The length of the CDR3 is 14 residues. Germline loops: CDR1 SGHVS, CDR2 FNYEAQ. The CDR3 DNA is TGTGCCAGCAGCTTAACAGGGGGCACAGATACGCAGTATTTT. Residues: CASSLTGGTDTQYF.